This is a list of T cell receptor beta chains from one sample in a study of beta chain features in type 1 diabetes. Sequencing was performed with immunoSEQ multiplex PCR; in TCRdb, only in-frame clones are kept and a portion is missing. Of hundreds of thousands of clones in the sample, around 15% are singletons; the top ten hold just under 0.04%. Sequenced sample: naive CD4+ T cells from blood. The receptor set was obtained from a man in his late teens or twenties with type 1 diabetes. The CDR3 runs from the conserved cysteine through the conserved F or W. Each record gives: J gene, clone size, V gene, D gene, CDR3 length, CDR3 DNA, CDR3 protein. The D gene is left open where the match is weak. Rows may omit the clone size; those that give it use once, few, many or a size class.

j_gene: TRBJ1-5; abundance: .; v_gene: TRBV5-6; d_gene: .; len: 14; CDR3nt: TGTGCCAGCAAATTCGGGACAAGCAATCAGCCCCAGCATTTT; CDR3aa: CASKFGTSNQPQHF
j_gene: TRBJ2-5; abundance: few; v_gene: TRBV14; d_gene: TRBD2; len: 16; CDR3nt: TGTGCCAGCAGCCAACCTTTAGCGGGAGTACTAGAGACCCAGTACTTC; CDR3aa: CASSQPLAGVLETQYF
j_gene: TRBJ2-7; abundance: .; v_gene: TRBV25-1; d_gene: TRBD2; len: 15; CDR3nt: TGTGCCAGCAGTGATGAGTCGGGGGGCTCCTACGAGCAGTACTTC; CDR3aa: CASSDESGGSYEQYF
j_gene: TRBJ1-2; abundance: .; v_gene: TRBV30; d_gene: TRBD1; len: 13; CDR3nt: TGTGCCTGGAGGCGGACAGGGGGAGGTGGCTACACCTTC; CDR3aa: CAWRRTGGGGYTF
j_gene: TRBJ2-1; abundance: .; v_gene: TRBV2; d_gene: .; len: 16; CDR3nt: TGTGCCAGCAGTGAGTTCGGGACGAGGGCCTACAATGAGCAGTTCTTC; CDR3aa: CASSEFGTRAYNEQFF
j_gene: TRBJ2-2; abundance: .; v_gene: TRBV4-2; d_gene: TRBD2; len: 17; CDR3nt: TGTGCCAGCAGCCAAGCTGCCGCGGGGGGGTATAACGGGGAGCTGTTTTTT; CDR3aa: CASSQAAAGGYNGELFF
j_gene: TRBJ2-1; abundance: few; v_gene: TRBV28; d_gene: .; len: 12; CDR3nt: TGTGCCAGCAGTTTTTCAGGGAATGAGCAGTTCTTC; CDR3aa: CASSFSGNEQFF
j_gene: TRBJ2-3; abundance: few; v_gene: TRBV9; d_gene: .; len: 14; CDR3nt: TGTGCCAGCAGCGCCGGACTCATCACAGATACGCAGTATTTT; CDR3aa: CASSAGLITDTQYF
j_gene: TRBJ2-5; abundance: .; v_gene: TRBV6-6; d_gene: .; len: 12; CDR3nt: TGTGCCAGCAGCCGATACCAAGAGACCCAGTACTTC; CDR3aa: CASSRYQETQYF
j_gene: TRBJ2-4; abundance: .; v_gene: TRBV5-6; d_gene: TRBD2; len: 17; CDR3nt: TGTGCCAGCAGCCTGGGACTAGCGGGATCAGCCAAAAACATTCAGTACTTC; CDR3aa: CASSLGLAGSAKNIQYF
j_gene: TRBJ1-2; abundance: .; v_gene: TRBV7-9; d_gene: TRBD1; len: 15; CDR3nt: TGTGCCAGCAGCTTAAGGGACAGGGGAGTCAATGGCTACACCTTC; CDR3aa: CASSLRDRGVNGYTF
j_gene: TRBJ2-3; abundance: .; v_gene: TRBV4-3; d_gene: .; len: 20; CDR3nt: TGCGCCAGCAGCCAAACCTCCGTTCGGACGGGATATTCAAGCACAGATACGCAGTATTTT; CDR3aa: CASSQTSVRTGYSSTDTQYF
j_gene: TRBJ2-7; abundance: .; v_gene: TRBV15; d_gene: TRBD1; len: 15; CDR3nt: TGTGCCACCAGCCTAGGGACAGGGGGGTCCTACGAGCAGTACTTC; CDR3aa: CATSLGTGGSYEQYF
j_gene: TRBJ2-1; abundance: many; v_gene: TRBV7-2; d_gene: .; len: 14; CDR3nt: TGTGCCAGCAGCCCCCACGGATCCTACAATGAGCAGTTCTTC; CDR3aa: CASSPHGSYNEQFF
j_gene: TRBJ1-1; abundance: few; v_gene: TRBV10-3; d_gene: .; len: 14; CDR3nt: TGTGCCATCAGGCCCTCCAAAACGAACACTGAAGCTTTCTTT; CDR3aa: CAIRPSKTNTEAFF
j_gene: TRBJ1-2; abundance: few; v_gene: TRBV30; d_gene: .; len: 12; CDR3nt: TGTGCCTGGAGTAGGATGAACTATGGCTACACCTTC; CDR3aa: CAWSRMNYGYTF
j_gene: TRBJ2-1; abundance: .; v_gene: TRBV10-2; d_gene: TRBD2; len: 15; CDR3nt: TGCGCCAGCACCCCGGGACTAGCATCCTACAATGAGCAGTTCTTC; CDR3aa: CASTPGLASYNEQFF
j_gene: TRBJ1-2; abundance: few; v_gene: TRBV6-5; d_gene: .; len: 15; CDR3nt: TGTGCCAGCAGTAACCCTAGGGAAGCTAACTATGGCTACACCTTC; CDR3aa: CASSNPREANYGYTF
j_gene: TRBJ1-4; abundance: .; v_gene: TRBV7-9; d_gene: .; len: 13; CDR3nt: TGTGCCAGCAGCCTGTTACTAGGGGAAAAACTGTTTTTT; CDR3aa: CASSLLLGEKLFF
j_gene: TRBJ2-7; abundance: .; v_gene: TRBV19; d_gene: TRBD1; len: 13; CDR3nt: TGTGCCAGTAAGGCAGGGGGCGCCTACGAGCAGTACTTC; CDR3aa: CASKAGGAYEQYF
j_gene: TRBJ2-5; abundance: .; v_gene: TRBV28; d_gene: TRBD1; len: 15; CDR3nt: TGTGCCAGCAGGCCCGGACAGGGGTTAAGGGAGACCCAGTACTTC; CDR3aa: CASRPGQGLRETQYF
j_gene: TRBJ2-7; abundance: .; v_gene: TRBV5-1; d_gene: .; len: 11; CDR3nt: TGCGCCAGCAGCGACTCCTACGAGCAGTACTTC; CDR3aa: CASSDSYEQYF
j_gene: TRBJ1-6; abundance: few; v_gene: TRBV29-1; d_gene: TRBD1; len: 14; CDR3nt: TGCAGCGCTGCTATCGGACAGGTCGGGTCACCCCTCCACTTT; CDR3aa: CSAAIGQVGSPLHF
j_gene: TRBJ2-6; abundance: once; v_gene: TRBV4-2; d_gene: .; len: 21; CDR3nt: TGTGCCAGCAGCCAAGATCCTACGGGGTTGAGCTCTTCGGCTGGGGCCAACGTCCTGACTTTC; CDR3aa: CASSQDPTGLSSSAGANVLTF
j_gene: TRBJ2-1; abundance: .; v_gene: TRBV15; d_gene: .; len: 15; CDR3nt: TGTGCCACCAGCAGAGATCCAGGAACGTACAATGAGCAGTTCTTC; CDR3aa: CATSRDPGTYNEQFF
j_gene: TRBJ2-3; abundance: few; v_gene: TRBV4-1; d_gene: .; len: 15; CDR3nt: TGCGCCAGCGCTCGAGGGGGGGCACTCACAGATACGCAGTATTTT; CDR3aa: CASARGGALTDTQYF
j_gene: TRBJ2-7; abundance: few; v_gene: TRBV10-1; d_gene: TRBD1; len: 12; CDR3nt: TGCGCCAGCAGTGGACAGGGCTACGAGCAGTACTTC; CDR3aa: CASSGQGYEQYF
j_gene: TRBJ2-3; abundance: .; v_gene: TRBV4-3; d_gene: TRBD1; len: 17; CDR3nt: TGCGCCAGCAGCCTTTTCATACTTGGACAGGGCACAGATACGCAGTATTTT; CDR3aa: CASSLFILGQGTDTQYF
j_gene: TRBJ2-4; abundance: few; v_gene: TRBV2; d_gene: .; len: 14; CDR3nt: TGTGCCAGCAGTGAATCGCCTTCCAAAAACATTCAGTACTTC; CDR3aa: CASSESPSKNIQYF
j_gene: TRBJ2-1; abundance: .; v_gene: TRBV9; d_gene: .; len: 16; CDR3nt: TGTGCCAGCAGCGTCCGGGGACTGGGTGGTTACAATGAGCAGTTCTTC; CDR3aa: CASSVRGLGGYNEQFF
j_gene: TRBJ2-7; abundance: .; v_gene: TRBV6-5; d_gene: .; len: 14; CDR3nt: TGTGCCAGTTCTACTTCATCTATCTCCTACGAGCAGTACTTC; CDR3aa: CASSTSSISYEQYF
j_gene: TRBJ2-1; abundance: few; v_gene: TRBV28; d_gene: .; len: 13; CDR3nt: TGTGCCAGCAGTTTGGGGACGGCCAATGAGCAGTTCTTC; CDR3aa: CASSLGTANEQFF
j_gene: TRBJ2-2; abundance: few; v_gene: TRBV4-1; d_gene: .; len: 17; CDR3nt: TGCGCCAGCAGCCCTCAAGGGTCCTTTCACGGCACCGGGGAGCTGTTTTTT; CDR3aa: CASSPQGSFHGTGELFF
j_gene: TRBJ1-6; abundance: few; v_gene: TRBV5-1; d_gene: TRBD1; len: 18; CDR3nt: TGCGCCAGCAGCTCTACCCCGGCGACAGGGGGGCATGGTTCACCCCTCCACTTT; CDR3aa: CASSSTPATGGHGSPLHF
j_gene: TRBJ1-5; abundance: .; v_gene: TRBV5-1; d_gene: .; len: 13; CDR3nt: TGCGCCAGCAGCGTGGGGATGGAGGGGCCCCAGCATTTT; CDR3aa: CASSVGMEGPQHF
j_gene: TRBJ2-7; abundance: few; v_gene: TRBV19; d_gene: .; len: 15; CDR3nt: TGTGCCAGTAGTATCGGGACCCCTGGGTCCTACGAGCAGTACTTC; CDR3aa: CASSIGTPGSYEQYF
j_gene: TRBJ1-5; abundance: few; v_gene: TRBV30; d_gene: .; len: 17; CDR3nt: TGTGCCTGGAGTGTTTTAAGGACCGATTATAGCAATCAGCCCCAGCATTTT; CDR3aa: CAWSVLRTDYSNQPQHF
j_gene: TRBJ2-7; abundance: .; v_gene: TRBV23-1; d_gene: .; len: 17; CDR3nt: TGCGCCAGCAGTCAATCAACAGGGCCGGGGATCTACGATGAGCAGTACTTC; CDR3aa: CASSQSTGPGIYDEQYF
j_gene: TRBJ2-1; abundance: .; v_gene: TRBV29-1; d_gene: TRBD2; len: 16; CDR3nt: TGCAGCGTTGCGGGACTAGCGGACTCCTCCTACAATGAGCAGTTCTTC; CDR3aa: CSVAGLADSSYNEQFF
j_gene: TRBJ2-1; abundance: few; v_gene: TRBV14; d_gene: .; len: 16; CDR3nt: TGTGCCAGCAGCCAAGTGGGGCCGAGCTCCTACAATGAGCAGTTCTTC; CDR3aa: CASSQVGPSSYNEQFF
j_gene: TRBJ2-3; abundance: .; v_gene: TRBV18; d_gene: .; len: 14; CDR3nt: TGTGCCAGCTCACCACCGGGTAACTCAGATACGCAGTATTTT; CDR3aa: CASSPPGNSDTQYF
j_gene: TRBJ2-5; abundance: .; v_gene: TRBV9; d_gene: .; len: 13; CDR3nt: TGTGCCAGCACCTCGGGGTTGGAAGAGACCCAGTACTTC; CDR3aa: CASTSGLEETQYF
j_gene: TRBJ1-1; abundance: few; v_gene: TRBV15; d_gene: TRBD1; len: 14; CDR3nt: TGTGCCACCAGCAGACGCGATTGGGACAGGTGGGCTTTCTTT; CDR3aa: CATSRRDWDRWAFF
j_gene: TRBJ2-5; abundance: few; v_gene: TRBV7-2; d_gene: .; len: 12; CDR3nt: TGTGCCAGCAGCTTAGGGGGGACTCCCCAGTACTTC; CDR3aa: CASSLGGTPQYF
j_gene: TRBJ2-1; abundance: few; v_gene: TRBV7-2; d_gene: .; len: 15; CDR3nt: TGTGCCAGCAGCTTAGGCGGGTTTGTCTACAATGAGCAGTTCTTC; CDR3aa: CASSLGGFVYNEQFF
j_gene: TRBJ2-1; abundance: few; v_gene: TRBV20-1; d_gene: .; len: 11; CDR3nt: TGCAGTGCTAGTCCTAGCGATGAGCAGTTCTTC; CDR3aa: CSASPSDEQFF
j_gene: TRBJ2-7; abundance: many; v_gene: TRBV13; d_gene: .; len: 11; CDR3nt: TGTGCCAGCCGGTCGTCGGGGGAGCAGTACTTC; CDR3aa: CASRSSGEQYF
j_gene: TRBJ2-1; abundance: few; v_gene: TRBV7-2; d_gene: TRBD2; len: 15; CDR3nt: TGTGCCAGCAGGCTTCCGGGACTAGCTCACAATGAGCAGTTCTTC; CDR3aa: CASRLPGLAHNEQFF